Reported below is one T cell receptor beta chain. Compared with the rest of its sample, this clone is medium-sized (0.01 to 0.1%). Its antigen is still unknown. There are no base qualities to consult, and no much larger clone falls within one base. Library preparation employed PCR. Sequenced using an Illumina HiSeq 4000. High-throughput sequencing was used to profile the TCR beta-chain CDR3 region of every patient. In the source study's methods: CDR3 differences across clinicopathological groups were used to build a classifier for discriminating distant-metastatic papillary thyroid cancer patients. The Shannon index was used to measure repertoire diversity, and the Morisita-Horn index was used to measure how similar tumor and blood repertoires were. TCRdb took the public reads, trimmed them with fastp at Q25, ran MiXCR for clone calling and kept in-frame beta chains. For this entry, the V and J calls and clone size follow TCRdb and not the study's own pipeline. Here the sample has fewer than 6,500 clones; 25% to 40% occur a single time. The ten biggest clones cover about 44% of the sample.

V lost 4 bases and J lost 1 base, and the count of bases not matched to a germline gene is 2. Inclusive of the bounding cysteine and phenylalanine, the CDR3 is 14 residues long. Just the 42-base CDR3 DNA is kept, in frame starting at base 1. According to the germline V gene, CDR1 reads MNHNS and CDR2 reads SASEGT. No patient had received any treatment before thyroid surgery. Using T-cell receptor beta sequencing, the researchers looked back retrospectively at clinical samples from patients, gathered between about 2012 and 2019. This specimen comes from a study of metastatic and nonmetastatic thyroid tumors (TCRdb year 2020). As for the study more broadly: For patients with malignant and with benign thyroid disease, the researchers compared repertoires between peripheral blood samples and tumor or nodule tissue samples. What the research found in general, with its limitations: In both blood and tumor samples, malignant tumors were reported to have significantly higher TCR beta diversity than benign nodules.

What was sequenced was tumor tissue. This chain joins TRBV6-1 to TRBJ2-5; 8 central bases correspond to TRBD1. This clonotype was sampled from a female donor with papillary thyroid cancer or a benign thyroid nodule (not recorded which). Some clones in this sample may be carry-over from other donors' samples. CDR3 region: CASSGTGGQETQYF. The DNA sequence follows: TGTGCCAGCAGTGGCACAGGGGGCCAAGAGACCCAGTACTTC.